This is a list of T cell receptor beta chains from one sample in a study of blood T cell repertoires in COVID-19. Here immunoSEQ multiplex PCR was the method, and the copy in TCRdb shows in-frame clones only, minus some. The profile covers more than 200,000 clones, with nearly 90% appearing a single time and roughly 4% taken by the ten largest. The sample taken for sequencing was PBMCs or T cells enriched from blood (not recorded which). The receptors come from a woman aged 25 to 39 with acute COVID-19. The CDR3 runs from the conserved cysteine through the conserved F or W. Each record gives: V gene, D gene, clone size, J gene, CDR3 DNA, CDR3 protein. D genes are given only for firm matches. Clone size is given for some rows only: seen once, a few or many times, or a class if the clone is expanded.

>TRBV28|TRBD1|few|TRBJ1-5
TGTGCCAGCAGTTCCACAGGGGGCGGGAGCAATCAGCCCCAGCATTTT
CASSSTGGGSNQPQHF
>TRBV19|TRBD1|.|TRBJ2-5
TGTGCCAGTAGTCCTGACAGGGTCGTGGGAGAGACCCAGTACTTC
CASSPDRVVGETQYF
>TRBV10-3|.|.|TRBJ2-7
TGTGCCATCAGTACGACCCCGGGGAACTCCTACGAGCAGTACTTC
CAISTTPGNSYEQYF
>TRBV5-5|.|.|TRBJ1-6
TGTGCCAGCAGCTTGCCGGGGATCTATAATTCACCCCTCCACTTT
CASSLPGIYNSPLHF
>TRBV4-2|TRBD1|.|TRBJ2-7
TGTGCCAGCAGCCAAGATCGACAGGGGCCCACCTACGAGCAGTACTTC
CASSQDRQGPTYEQYF
>TRBV13|TRBD1|.|TRBJ1-1
TGTGCCAGCAGCATACAGGGGGCGCGGATGGACACTGAAGCTTTCTTT
CASSIQGARMDTEAFF
>TRBV3-1/TRBV3-2|.|.|TRBJ1-1
TGTGCCAGCAGTAACAGGGATAACACTGAAGCTTTCTTT
CASSNRDNTEAFF
>TRBV19|.|.|TRBJ1-2
TGTGCCAGTAGTATGCGGGCTCCTAACTATGGCTACACCTTC
CASSMRAPNYGYTF
>TRBV5-1|.|.|TRBJ1-1
TGCGCCAGCAGCTTGGGGCAGGGTCTCACTGAAGCTTTCTTT
CASSLGQGLTEAFF
>TRBV10-3|TRBD2|.|TRBJ2-7
TGTGCCATCAGTGAACCTAGCGGGGGGGCGTTCGAGCAGTACTTC
CAISEPSGGAFEQYF
>TRBV12-5|TRBD2|.|TRBJ2-3
TGTGCTAGTGCCCGGGGATTAGCGGGGGATGGGACAGATACGCAGTATTTT
CASARGLAGDGTDTQYF
>TRBV15|.|.|TRBJ1-1
TGTGCCACCAGCAGAGAGAGGGGGGGCACTGAAGCTTTCTTT
CATSRERGGTEAFF
>TRBV30|.|.|TRBJ1-2
TGTGCCTGGAGGCAGGGATCCTATGGCTACACCTTC
CAWRQGSYGYTF
>TRBV10-1|TRBD1|.|TRBJ1-1
TGCGCCAGCAGTGATTCCGGGACAGGGGGCAAGACTTTCTTT
CASSDSGTGGKTFF
>TRBV6-2/TRBV6-3|.|.|TRBJ2-3
TGTGCCAGCAGTTACTCGACTAGCACAGATACGCAGTATTTT
CASSYSTSTDTQYF
>TRBV28|.|.|TRBJ1-5
TGTGCCAGCAGTTCCCTCAGGGAAGGGGGAAATCAGCCCCAGCATTTT
CASSSLREGGNQPQHF
>TRBV5-1|.|.|TRBJ1-3
TGCGCCAGCAGCTTGGATGGACAGAGAGACTCTGGAAACACCATATATTTT
CASSLDGQRDSGNTIYF
>TRBV4-2|TRBD2|.|TRBJ2-1
TGTGCCAGCAGCCCCGGGACTAGTCGGGGGGCCAATGAGCAGTTCTTC
CASSPGTSRGANEQFF
>TRBV5-1|TRBD1|once|TRBJ1-4
TGCGCCAGCAGCTTGGTGGGACAGGGGGCAACTAATGAAAAACTGTTTTTT
CASSLVGQGATNEKLFF
>TRBV4-1|TRBD2|.|TRBJ2-5
TGCGCCAGCAGCCAACCAGACGGACTAGCGGGGGGGCAGGGAGAGACCCAGTACTTC
CASSQPDGLAGGQGETQYF
>TRBV4-3|TRBD1|once|TRBJ1-6
TGCGCCAGCAGCCCTGTTCGACAGGGGGATTCACCCCTCCACTTT
CASSPVRQGDSPLHF
>TRBV3-1/TRBV3-2|.|.|TRBJ1-5
TGTGCCAGCAGCCTTACAGGATACCAGCCCCAGCATTTT
CASSLTGYQPQHF
>TRBV27|.|.|TRBJ1-2
TGTGCCAGCCGGCCCCTCCCGGGACTGAACTATGGCTACACCTTC
CASRPLPGLNYGYTF